This T cell receptor beta chain comes out of a study of blood T cell repertoires in COVID-19. Across the whole study: Collection of acute and convalescent COVID-19 samples took place in the United States, Italy and Spain. Sources were T cells, B-cell-depleted T cells, or PBMCs; the material itself was cDNA or gDNA.

Sequencing was performed with immunoSEQ multiplex PCR; in TCRdb, only in-frame clones are kept and a portion is missing. Among some 310,000 clones, around 86% were seen once, and the ten largest hold 1%. The CDR3 consists of 16 residues. Germline trimming cut 1 base from V and 4 bases from J; bases unmatched to any gene: 7. The germline V gene has CDR1 SGHTA and CDR2 FQGTGA. The clonotype was recovered from a man in his forties or fifties with active or convalescent COVID-19. The chain couples TRBV7-3 to TRBJ2-1; 7 bases line up with TRBD2. Sequencing was carried out using peripheral blood. This chain's CDR3 is CASSLIGGSQYNEQFF. In DNA, the CDR3 is TGTGCCAGCAGCTTAATAGGCGGGAGTCAATACAATGAGCAGTTCTTC. Together with reference TRBV7-3 and TRBJ2-1, the CDR3 gives the full variable domain: GAGVSQTPSNKVTEKGKYVELRCDPISGHTALYWYRQSLGQGPEFLIYFQGTGAADDSGLPNDRFFAVRPEGSVSTLKIQRTERGDSAVYLCASSLIGGSQYNEQFFGPGTRLTVL.